Listed below are T cell receptor beta chains from one sample, sequenced in a study of T-cell reconstitution after alpha-beta-depleted transplantation in children. TCRdb analysed the PCR reads with MiXCR anew, one entry per CDR3 protein. The sample holds 250,000 to 400,000 distinct CDR3 sequences, around 25% seen once. The sample in question was PBMCs, mostly from graft donor cells, obtained 180 days after TCRalphabeta/CD19-depleted stem cell transplant. The receptors were sampled from a male patient aged 10 to 17 who had a stem cell transplant for acute lymphoblastic leukemia, so the T cells may come from the graft donor. Each CDR3 is given with its conserved first and last residue. The D gene is left open where the match is weak. Clone size is not always given. Where it is, it says once, few, many or a class for expanded clones.

len	d_gene	v_gene	abundance	j_gene	CDR3nt	CDR3aa
14	TRBD1	TRBV20-1	few	TRBJ1-2	TGCAGTGCTAGGGGGGGAGGGGGCTACGGTGGCTACACCTTC	CSARGGGGYGGYTF
15	TRBD1	TRBV29-1	few	TRBJ2-1	TGCAGCGTTAAATTTCCTGGGACAGCATACAATGAGCAGTTCTTC	CSVKFPGTAYNEQFF
15	TRBD2	TRBV2	NA	TRBJ2-7	TGTGCCAGCAGGGCGCCAGCGGGAGGGTCCTACGAGCAGTACTTC	CASRAPAGGSYEQYF
13	TRBD2	TRBV4-1	many	TRBJ2-7	TGCGCCAGCAGCCAAATCCTTAGCGGGCTAGTGTACTTC	CASSQILSGLVYF
17	NA	TRBV27	NA	TRBJ2-6	TGTGCCAGCAGTTTATTAAGGGGAAGCTCTGGGGCCAACGTCCTGACTTTC	CASSLLRGSSGANVLTF
18	NA	TRBV4-2	few	TRBJ2-1	TGTGCCAGCAGCCAAGATCGATCTTGGGGGCTGGACCACAATGAGCAGTTCTTC	CASSQDRSWGLDHNEQFF
13	NA	TRBV10-2	many	TRBJ1-5	TGCGCCAGCATGGGGCTGACCAATCAGCCCCAGCATTTT	CASMGLTNQPQHF
12	NA	TRBV27	few	TRBJ2-3	TGTGCCAGCAGTGGCTTTACAGATACGCAGTATTTT	CASSGFTDTQYF
14	NA	TRBV13	NA	TRBJ2-7	TGTGCCAGCAGTCTTGGCAGTTGGCCCTACGAGCAGTACTTC	CASSLGSWPYEQYF
14	TRBD2	TRBV28	NA	TRBJ2-7	TGTGCCAGCAGTGGGACTAGCGGGACCCACGAGCAGTACTTC	CASSGTSGTHEQYF
14	NA	TRBV10-3	few	TRBJ2-7	TGTGCCGTTGGAGGGGGCAGGATGCAAGACGAGCAGTACTTC	CAVGGGRMQDEQYF
15	TRBD2	TRBV14	NA	TRBJ2-1	TGTGCCAGCAGCCCCGTAGCGGGCTCCTACAATGAGCAGTTCTTC	CASSPVAGSYNEQFF
15	NA	TRBV10-3	many	TRBJ2-7	TGTGCCATCAGGTCTCCGCCCCCCGGCCCCTACGAGCAGTACTTC	CAIRSPPPGPYEQYF
13	NA	TRBV9	NA	TRBJ2-1	TGTGCCAGCAGCGTAAACAGTATACATGAGCAGTTCTTC	CASSVNSIHEQFF
13	TRBD1	TRBV29-1	few	TRBJ2-2	TGCAGCGTAGGACAGGGGCCCACCGGGGAGCTGTTTTTT	CSVGQGPTGELFF
18	TRBD1	TRBV7-8	NA	TRBJ2-6	TGTGCCAGCAGCTTACTGGACAGGGTCCCCTCTGGGGCCAACGTCCTGACTTTC	CASSLLDRVPSGANVLTF
14	NA	TRBV4-1	few	TRBJ2-7	TGCGCCAGCAGCCAAGTCGGGAAAGCCTACGAGCAGTACTTC	CASSQVGKAYEQYF
17	TRBD2	TRBV24-1	once	TRBJ2-1	TGTGCCACCAGTGACAAGACTAGCGGGAGGGCCCGCAGTGAGCAGTTCTTC	CATSDKTSGRARSEQFF
15	TRBD1	TRBV6-5	once	TRBJ2-5	TGTGCCAGCAGTTACTCGATAAGGGGGCGAGAGACCCAGTACTTC	CASSYSIRGRETQYF
13	NA	TRBV7-9	NA	TRBJ1-2	TGTGCCAGCAGCTTAGCACAGGGATATGGCTACACCTTC	CASSLAQGYGYTF
12	NA	TRBV7-2	NA	TRBJ2-7	TGTGCCAGCAGCCCCAACCGCTACGAGCAGTACTTC	CASSPNRYEQYF
13	NA	TRBV12-3/TRBV12-4	NA	TRBJ2-1	TGTGCCGTACTGGGGCAGGCAGGCAATGAGCAGTTCTTC	CAVLGQAGNEQFF
15	NA	TRBV7-2	NA	TRBJ1-5	TGTGCCAGCAGCTTGGGCGACAGGAGGAATCAGCCCCAGCATTTT	CASSLGDRRNQPQHF
11	NA	TRBV29-1	many	TRBJ2-3	TGCAGCGTTCCAGGGTCCGATACGCAGTATTTT	CSVPGSDTQYF
17	TRBD2	TRBV3-1	few	TRBJ2-7	TGTGCCAGCAGCCAATTCGGGGGGGCTAGCGGGAGAGACGAGCAGTACTTC	CASSQFGGASGRDEQYF
12	NA	TRBV5-1	NA	TRBJ2-5	TGCGCCAGCAGCTTGGAGGTAGAGACCCAGTACTTC	CASSLEVETQYF
14	NA	TRBV9	NA	TRBJ2-2	TGTGCCAGCAGGATTGAATTGAACACCGGGGAGCTGTTTTTT	CASRIELNTGELFF
15	NA	TRBV6-5	few	TRBJ1-1	TGTGCCAGCAGTTACAATCCAGGGGCGAACACTGAAGCTTTCTTT	CASSYNPGANTEAFF
13	TRBD1	TRBV4-1	NA	TRBJ1-5	TGCGCCAGCAGCCGCGACAGGGCTCAGCCCCAGCATTTT	CASSRDRAQPQHF
15	TRBD1	TRBV2	NA	TRBJ1-1	TGTGCCAGCAATCGACAGGGACAGGTGAACACTGAAGCTTTCTTT	CASNRQGQVNTEAFF
14	NA	TRBV7-9	few	TRBJ1-2	TGTGCCAGCAGCTTGAGTAACCGGCTTGGGGGCTACACCTTC	CASSLSNRLGGYTF
15	NA	TRBV21-1	NA	TRBJ2-7	TGTGCCAGCAGCAAACTAGGGGACAGGTCCTACGAGCAGTACTTC	CASSKLGDRSYEQYF
17	TRBD1	TRBV27	few	TRBJ1-3	TGTGCCAGCAGTTCCCAAACCTCGTGGACAGGGTACGGCACCATATATTTT	CASSSQTSWTGYGTIYF
18	TRBD2	TRBV6-1	NA	TRBJ2-3	TGTGCCAGCAGGTGGACTAGCGGGAGGCGGTCCCGCACAGATACGCAGTATTTT	CASRWTSGRRSRTDTQYF
16	NA	TRBV7-2	NA	TRBJ1-2	TGTGCCAGCAGCTTAGGCCCCGGGCCAGCTAACTATGGCTACACCTTC	CASSLGPGPANYGYTF
19	TRBD2	TRBV5-4	NA	TRBJ2-1	TGTGCCAGCAGCTTGGTTCTGGGGAGGTCTAGGGGCGGGAGCAATGAGCAGTTCTTC	CASSLVLGRSRGGSNEQFF
13	NA	TRBV7-3	NA	TRBJ1-6	TGTGCCAGCAGCTTATTCCTCGGTTCACCCCTCCACTTT	CASSLFLGSPLHF
14	TRBD1	TRBV28	few	TRBJ2-4	TGTGCCAGCAGTTTACGCGACAGGGGCCACATTCAGTACTTC	CASSLRDRGHIQYF
12	NA	TRBV9	NA	TRBJ2-4	TGTGCCAGCAGCCCAGGACTTGGACTCCAGTACTTC	CASSPGLGLQYF
20	NA	TRBV6-2/TRBV6-3	few	TRBJ1-4	TGTGCCAGCAGTTACTCTGGAAATGTTTATGCCGGGACAACTAATGAAAAACTGTTTTTT	CASSYSGNVYAGTTNEKLFF
15	NA	TRBV20-1	NA	TRBJ1-1	TGCAGTGCTAGAGCTTCGGACAAGAGGAAGGCTGAAGCTTTCTTT	CSARASDKRKAEAFF
15	NA	TRBV6-2/TRBV6-3	few	TRBJ2-1	TGTGCCAGCAGTTACAGGGGACTTCTTCACAATGAGCAGTTCTTC	CASSYRGLLHNEQFF
17	TRBD2	TRBV4-2	NA	TRBJ2-7	TGTGCCAGCAGCCAAGATCTAGGGACTAGCAGTAGGGTCGGGCAGTACTTC	CASSQDLGTSSRVGQYF
14	NA	TRBV20-1	NA	TRBJ1-5	TGCAGTGCTAGAGAATTCGCTAGCAATCAGCCCCAGCATTTT	CSAREFASNQPQHF
15	NA	TRBV6-5	NA	TRBJ2-7	TGTGCCAGCAGTTACTCATCCCCGGGGGCCTACGAGCAGTACTTC	CASSYSSPGAYEQYF
14	TRBD2	TRBV7-3	NA	TRBJ2-3	TGTGCCAGCAGTCCGGGACTAGCGTGGAATACGCAGTATTTT	CASSPGLAWNTQYF
14	NA	TRBV28	NA	TRBJ2-7	TGTGCCAGCCTCCAAGGGTCCGGGTCCTACGAGCAGTACTTC	CASLQGSGSYEQYF
16	NA	TRBV7-8	NA	TRBJ2-2	TGTGCCAGCAGCTTAGCGTACCGGTTCGACTCAGGGGAGCTGTTTTTT	CASSLAYRFDSGELFF
14	NA	TRBV10-3	many	TRBJ1-1	TGTGCCATCGGTGGGGGGCTGATGAACACTGAAGCTTTCTTT	CAIGGGLMNTEAFF
17	NA	TRBV3-1	few	TRBJ1-4	TGTGCCAGCAGCCATGGCATAGGGGTTTCAACTAATGAAAAACTGTTTTTT	CASSHGIGVSTNEKLFF
16	TRBD2	TRBV5-6	few	TRBJ2-5	TGTGCCAGCAGCTTGGAGCCGGGACTAGCGGGAGTGACCCAGTACTTC	CASSLEPGLAGVTQYF
15	TRBD1	TRBV5-1	many	TRBJ1-5	TGCGCCAGCAGCTTTACAGGGGACTACAATCAGCCCCAGCATTTT	CASSFTGDYNQPQHF
16	NA	TRBV7-2	few	TRBJ2-1	TGTGCCAGCAGGTCGCTCGATGGGGGAGAAAGAAATGAGCAGTTCTTC	CASRSLDGGERNEQFF
16	NA	TRBV4-1	NA	TRBJ1-4	TGCGCCAGCAGCCAAGATGCCTTCGTGGGGGCTGAAAAACTGTTTTTT	CASSQDAFVGAEKLFF